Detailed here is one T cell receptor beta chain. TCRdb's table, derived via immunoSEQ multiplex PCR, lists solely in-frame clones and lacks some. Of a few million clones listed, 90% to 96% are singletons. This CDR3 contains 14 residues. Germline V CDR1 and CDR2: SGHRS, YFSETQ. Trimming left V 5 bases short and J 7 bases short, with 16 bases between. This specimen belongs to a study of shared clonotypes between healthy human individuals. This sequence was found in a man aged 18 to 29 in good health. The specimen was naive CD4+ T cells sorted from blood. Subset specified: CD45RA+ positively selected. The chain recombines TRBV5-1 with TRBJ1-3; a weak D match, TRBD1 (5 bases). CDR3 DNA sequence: TGCGCCAGCAGACCAACCGGACAACTCAACACCATATATTTT. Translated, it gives CASRPTGQLNTIYF.